This T cell receptor (beta chain) appears in the sequencing data of a study of identical twins. A universal primer site was incorporated via template switching, and the cDNA contained unique molecular identifiers. Each CDR3 protein is one row after TCRdb ran MiXCR on the 5' RACE reads. Of 700,000 or so distinct CDR3 sequences listed, more than 6.5% were seen once; the top ten hold approximately 0.96%. Trimming took off 5 bases at V and 6 bases at J, with 20 bases between the two ends. The CDR3 has 15 amino acids. Germline loops: CDR1 LNHDA, CDR2 SQIVND (reference sequence). Another study also made use of these data, one on yellow fever vaccine responses in identical twins.

V gene TRBV19 combines with J gene TRBJ2-7; D is perhaps TRBD1 (5 bases). The sequenced sample consisted of PBMCs. The clonotype originates from a woman between 18 and 30 years old in good health. The CDR3 bases are TGTGCCAGTAGTTCTATCGAGACAGCACTCGGCGAGCAGTACTTC. It is translated as CASSSIETALGEQYF.